Sequencing of this T cell receptor beta chain was carried out in a study of patients and donors after allogeneic stem cell transplantation. MiXCR, run by TCRdb on the RT-PCR reads, gives a single entry per CDR3 protein. The sample records about 150,000 distinct CDR3 sequences, over 30% being singletons. What was sequenced was blood, either unsorted or a sorted T cell fraction (not recorded which). The sequence was collected from a human donor who was either an allogeneic HSCT recipient or a stem cell or donor lymphocyte infusion donor (not recorded which). It is not recorded whose cells these are; they may come from a transplant donor.

CDR3 nucleotide sequence: TGTGCCACCAGGGTCACCTTCAATCAGCCCCAGCATTTT. Residues: CATRVTFNQPQHF. This chain connects TRBV6-5 to TRBJ1-5; TRBD1 is a possible D gene (5 bases). Trimming took 10 bases from V and 3 from J, leaving 13 bases between them. Germline CDR1 MNHEY, CDR2 SVGAGI. The CDR3 loop spans 13 amino acids.